This T cell receptor (beta chain) is from a study of blood T cells in healthy people across ages. The authors ran a second PCR of roughly 7 to 11 cycles using a sample-barcoded 5' primer and a J-beta primer mix. TCRdb ran MiXCR on the 5' RACE reads and lists one entry per CDR3 protein. The table lists about 970,000 distinct CDR3 sequences, about 53% of them singletons, with roughly a fifth in the top ten. The CDR3 has 15 amino acids. Germline trimming cut 2 bases from V and 7 bases from J; bases unmatched to any gene: 2. Looked up from germline, CDR1 is MNHNY and CDR2 is SVGAGI (reference sequence). V and J are TRBV6-6 and TRBJ2-2, with 12 bases that match TRBD1. Sample: blood. This receptor was obtained from a woman aged 60-75 years in good health. The CDR3 DNA sequence: TGTGCCAGCAGTTACAGGGACAGGGGGCTCGGGGAGCTGTTTTTT. It yields the protein CASSYRDRGLGELFF.